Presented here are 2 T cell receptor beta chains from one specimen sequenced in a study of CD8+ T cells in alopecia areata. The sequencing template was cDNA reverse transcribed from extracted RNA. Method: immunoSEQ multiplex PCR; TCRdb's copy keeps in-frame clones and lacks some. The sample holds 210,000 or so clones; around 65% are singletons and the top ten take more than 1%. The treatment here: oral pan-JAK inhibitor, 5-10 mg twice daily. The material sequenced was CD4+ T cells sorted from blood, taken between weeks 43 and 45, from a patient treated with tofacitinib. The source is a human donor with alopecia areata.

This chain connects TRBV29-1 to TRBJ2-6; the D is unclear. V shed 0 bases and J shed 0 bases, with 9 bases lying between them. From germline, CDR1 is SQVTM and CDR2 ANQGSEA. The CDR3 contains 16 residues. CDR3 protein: CSVEDTQSSGANVLTF. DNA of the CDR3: TGCAGCGTTGAAGATACCCAGTCCTCTGGGGCCAACGTCCTGACTTTC.

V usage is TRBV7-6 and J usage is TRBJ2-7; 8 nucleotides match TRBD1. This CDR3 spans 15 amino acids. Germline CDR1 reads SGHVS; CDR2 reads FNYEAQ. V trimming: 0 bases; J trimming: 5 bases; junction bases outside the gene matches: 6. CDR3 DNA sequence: TGTGCCAGCAGCTTAGCGACAGGGGCCAGGAACGAGCAGTACTTC. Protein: CASSLATGARNEQYF.